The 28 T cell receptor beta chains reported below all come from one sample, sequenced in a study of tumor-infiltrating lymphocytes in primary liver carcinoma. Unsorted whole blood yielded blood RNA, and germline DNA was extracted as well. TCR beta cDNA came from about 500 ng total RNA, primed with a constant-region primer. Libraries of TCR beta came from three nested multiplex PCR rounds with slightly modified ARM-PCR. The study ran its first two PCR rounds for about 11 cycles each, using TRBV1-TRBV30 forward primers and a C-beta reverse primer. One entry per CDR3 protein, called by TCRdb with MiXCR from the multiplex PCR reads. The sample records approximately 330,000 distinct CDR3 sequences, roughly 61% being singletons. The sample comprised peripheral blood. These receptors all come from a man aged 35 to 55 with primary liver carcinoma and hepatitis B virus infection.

The CDR3 nucleotides are TGTGCCAGCAGCCCGGCACCAACGGGACAGGGGCGCGACGAGCAGTACTTC. It translates to CASSPAPTGQGRDEQYF. V is TRBV5-4 and J is TRBJ2-7; TRBD1 matches 10 bases. The CDR3 is made up of 17 amino acids. Germline-derived CDR1 and CDR2 are SGHNT and YYREEE (reference sequence). V dropped 4 bases and J dropped 5; count of bases not matched to a gene: 15.

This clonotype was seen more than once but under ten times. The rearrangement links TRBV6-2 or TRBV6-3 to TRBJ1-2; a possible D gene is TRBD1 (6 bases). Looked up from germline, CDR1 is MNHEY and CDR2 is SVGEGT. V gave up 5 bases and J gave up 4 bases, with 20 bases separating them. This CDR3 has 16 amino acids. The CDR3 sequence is CASSQVQGRSGYGYTF. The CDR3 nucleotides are TGTGCCAGCAGTCAAGTACAGGGACGGTCGGGCTATGGCTACACCTTC.

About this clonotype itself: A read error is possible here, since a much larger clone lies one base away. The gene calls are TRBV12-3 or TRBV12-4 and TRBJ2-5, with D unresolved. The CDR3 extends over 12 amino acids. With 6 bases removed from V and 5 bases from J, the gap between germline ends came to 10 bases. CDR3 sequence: CASSPRRETQYF. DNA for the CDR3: TGTGCCAGCAGCCCGAGAAGGGAGACCCAGTACTTC.

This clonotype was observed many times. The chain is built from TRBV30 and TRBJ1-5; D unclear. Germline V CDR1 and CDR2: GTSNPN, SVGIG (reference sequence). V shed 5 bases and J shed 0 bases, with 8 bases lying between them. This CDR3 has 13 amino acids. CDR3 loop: CAWSTDSNQPQHF. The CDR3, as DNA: TGTGCCTGGTCGACGGATAGCAATCAGCCCCAGCATTTT.

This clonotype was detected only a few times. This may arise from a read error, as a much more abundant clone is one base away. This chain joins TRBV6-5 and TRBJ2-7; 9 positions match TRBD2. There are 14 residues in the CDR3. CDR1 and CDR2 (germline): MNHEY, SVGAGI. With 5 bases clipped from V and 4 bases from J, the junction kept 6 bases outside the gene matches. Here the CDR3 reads CASSHAGGPYEQYF. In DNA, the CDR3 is TGTGCCAGCAGTCACGCGGGAGGGCCGTACGAGCAGTACTTC.

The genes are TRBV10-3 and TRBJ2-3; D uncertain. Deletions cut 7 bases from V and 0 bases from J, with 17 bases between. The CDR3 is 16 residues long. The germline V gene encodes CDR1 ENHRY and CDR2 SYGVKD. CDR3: CAITGYRESSTDTQYF. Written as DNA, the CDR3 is TGTGCCATCACCGGATATCGCGAGTCTAGCACAGATACGCAGTATTTT.

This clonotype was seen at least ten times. In DNA form, the CDR3 reads TGTGCCAGCAGTCAGTCGGGACAGGGGAACAATGAGCAGTTCTTC. Amino acids: CASSQSGQGNNEQFF. This chain joins TRBV6-5 and TRBJ2-1, with 10 nucleotides matching TRBD1. CDR1 and CDR2 from the germline V gene are MNHEY and SVGAGI. The CDR3 has 15 residues. V lost 5 bases, J lost 5 bases, and 6 bases stayed unmatched.

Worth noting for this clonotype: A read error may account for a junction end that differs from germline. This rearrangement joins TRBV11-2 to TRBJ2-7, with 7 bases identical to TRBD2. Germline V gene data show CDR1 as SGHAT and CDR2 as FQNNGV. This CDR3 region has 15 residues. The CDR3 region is CASSSQRGWPVEQYF. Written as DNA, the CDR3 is TGCGCCAGCAGCTCCCAGCGGGGATGGCCGGTCGAGCAGTACTTC.

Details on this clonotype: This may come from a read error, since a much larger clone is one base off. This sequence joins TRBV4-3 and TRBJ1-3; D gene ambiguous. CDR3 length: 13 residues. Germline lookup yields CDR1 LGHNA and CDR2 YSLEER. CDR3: CANSRLSGNTIYF. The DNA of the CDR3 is TGCGCCAACAGCCGGCTCTCTGGAAACACCATATATTTT.

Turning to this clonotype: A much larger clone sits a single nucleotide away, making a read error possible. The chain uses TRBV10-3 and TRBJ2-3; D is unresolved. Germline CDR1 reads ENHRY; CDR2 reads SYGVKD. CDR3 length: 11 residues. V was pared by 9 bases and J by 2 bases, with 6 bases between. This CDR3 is CAILITDTQYF. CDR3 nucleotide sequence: TGTGCCATATTGATCACAGATACGCAGTATTTT.

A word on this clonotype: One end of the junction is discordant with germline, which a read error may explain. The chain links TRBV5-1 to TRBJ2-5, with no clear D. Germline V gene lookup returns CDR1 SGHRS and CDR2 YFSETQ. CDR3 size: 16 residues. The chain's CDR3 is CTSSLTGSLAGETQYF. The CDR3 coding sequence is TGCACCAGCAGCTTGACCGGATCCTTGGCAGGAGAGACCCAGTACTTC.

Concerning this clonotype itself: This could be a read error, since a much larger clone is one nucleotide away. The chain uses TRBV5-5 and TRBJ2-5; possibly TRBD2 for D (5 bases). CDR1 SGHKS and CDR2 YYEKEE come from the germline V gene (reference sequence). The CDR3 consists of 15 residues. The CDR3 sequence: CASSLIPRAQETRYF. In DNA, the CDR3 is TGTGCCAGCAGCTTGATTCCGAGGGCCCAGGAGACCCGGTACTTC.

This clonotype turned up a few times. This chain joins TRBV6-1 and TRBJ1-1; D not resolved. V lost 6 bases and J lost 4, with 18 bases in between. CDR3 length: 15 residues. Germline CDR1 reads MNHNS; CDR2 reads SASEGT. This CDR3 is CASSMGGSGLTEAFF. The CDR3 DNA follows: TGTGCCAGCAGCATGGGAGGGAGCGGACTCACTGAAGCTTTCTTT.

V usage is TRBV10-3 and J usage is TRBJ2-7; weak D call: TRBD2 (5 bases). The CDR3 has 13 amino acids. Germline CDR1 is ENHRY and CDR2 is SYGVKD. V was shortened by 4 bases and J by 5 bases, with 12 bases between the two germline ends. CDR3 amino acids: CAISAGLSNEQYF. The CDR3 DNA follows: TGTGCCATCAGTGCTGGACTTTCCAACGAGCAGTACTTC.

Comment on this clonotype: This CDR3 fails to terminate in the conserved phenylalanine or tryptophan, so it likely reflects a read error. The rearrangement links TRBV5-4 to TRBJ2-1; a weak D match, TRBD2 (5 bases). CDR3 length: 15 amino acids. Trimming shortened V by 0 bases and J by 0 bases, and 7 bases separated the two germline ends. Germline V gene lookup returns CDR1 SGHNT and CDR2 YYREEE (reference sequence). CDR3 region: CASSLDGNSYNEQFS. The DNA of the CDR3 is TGTGCCAGCAGCTTGGACGGGAACTCCTACAATGAGCAGTTCTCC.

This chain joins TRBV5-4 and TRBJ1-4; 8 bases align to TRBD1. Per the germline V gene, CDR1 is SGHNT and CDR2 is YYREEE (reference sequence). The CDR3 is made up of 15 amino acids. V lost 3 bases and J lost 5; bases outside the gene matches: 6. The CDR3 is CASSSGQGVNEKLFF. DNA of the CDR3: TGTGCCAGCAGCTCCGGACAGGGTGTAAATGAAAAACTGTTTTTT.

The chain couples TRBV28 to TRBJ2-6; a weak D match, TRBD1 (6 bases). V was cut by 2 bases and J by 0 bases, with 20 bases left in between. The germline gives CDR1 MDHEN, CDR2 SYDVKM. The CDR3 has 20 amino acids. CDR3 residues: CASSLPRSRTDDSGANVLTF. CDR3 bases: TGTGCCAGCAGTTTACCCCGCTCCCGGACAGACGACTCTGGGGCCAACGTCCTGACTTTC.

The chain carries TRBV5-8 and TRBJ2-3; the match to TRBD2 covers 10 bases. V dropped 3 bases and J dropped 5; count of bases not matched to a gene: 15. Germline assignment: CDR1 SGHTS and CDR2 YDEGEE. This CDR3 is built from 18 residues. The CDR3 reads CASSSVGLAGVYIDTQYF. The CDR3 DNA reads TGTGCCAGCAGCTCCGTGGGGCTAGCGGGAGTCTATATAGATACGCAGTATTTT. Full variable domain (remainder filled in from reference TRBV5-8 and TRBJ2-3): EAGVTQSPTHLIKTRGQQATLRCSPISGHTSVYWYQQALGLGLQFLLWYDEGEERNRGNFPPRFSGRQFPNYSSELNVNALELEDSALYLCASSSVGLAGVYIDTQYFGPGTRLTVL.

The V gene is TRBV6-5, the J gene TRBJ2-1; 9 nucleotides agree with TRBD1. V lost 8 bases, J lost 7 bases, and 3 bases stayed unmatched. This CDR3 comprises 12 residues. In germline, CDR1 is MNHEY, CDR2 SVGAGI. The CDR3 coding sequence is TGTGCCAGCGGGGACAGGGCGAATGAGCAGTTCTTC. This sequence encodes CASGDRANEQFF.

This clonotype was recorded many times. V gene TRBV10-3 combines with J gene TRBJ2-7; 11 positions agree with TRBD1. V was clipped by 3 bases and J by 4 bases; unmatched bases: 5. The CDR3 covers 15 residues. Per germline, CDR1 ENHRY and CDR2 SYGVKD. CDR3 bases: TGTGCCATCAGTGACCCGGACAGGGGGCGGTACGAGCAGTACTTC. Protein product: CAISDPDRGRYEQYF.

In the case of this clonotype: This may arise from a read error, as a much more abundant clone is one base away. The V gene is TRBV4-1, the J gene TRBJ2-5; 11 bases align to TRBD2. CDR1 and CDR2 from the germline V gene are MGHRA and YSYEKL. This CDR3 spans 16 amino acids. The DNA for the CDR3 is TGCGCCAGCGGCCAACAAACTAGCGGGGGTCTAGAGACCCAGTACTTC. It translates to CASGQQTSGGLETQYF.

The CDR3 protein is CSIIGDGHNEKLFF. The DNA of the CDR3 is TGCAGCATTATAGGGGACGGCCATAACGAAAAACTGTTTTTT. V gene TRBV29-1 combines with J gene TRBJ1-4; tentatively, D is TRBD1 (5 bases). The CDR3 has 14 residues. V lost 8 bases and J lost 8, with 21 bases in between. Germline loops: CDR1 SQVTM, CDR2 ANQGSEA.

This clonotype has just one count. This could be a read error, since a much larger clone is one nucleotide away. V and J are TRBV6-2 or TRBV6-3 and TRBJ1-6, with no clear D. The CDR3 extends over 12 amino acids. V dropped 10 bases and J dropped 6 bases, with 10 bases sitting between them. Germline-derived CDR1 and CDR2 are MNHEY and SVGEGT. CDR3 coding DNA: TGTGCCAACACCTCAATTAATTCACCCCTCCACTTT. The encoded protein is CANTSINSPLHF.

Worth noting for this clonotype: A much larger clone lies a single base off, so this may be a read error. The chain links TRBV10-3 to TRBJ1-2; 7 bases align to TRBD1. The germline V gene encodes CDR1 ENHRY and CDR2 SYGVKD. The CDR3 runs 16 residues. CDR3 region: CAISESPTGHSYDYTF. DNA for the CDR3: TGTGCCATCAGTGAGTCTCCGACAGGGCACAGCTATGACTACACCTTC.

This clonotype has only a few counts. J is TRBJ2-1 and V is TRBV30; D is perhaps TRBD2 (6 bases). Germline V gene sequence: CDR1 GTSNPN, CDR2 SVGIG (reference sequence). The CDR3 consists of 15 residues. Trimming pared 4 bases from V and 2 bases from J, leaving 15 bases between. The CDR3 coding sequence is TGTGCCTGGACCCCCCGGGGACTTCCCTACAATGAGCAGTTCTTC. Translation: CAWTPRGLPYNEQFF. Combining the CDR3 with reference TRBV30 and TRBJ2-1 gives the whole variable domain SQTIHQWPATLVQPVGSPLSLECTVEGTSNPNLYWYRQAAGRGLQLLFYSVGIGQISSEVPQNLSASRPQDRQFILSSKKLLLSDSGFYLCAWTPRGLPYNEQFFGPGTRLTVL.

The CDR3 region has the DNA TGCAGCGTTGTGGGACTAGCGACCAACAATGGGCGGTTCTTC. This codes for CSVVGLATNNGRFF. The V gene is TRBV29-1, the J gene TRBJ2-1; 10 nucleotides agree with TRBD2. Trimming removed 4 bases from V and 15 bases from J; junction bases left unmatched: 15. Looked up from germline, CDR1 is SQVTM and CDR2 is ANQGSEA. CDR3 length: 14 residues.

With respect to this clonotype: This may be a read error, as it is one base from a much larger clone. The CDR3 reads CATLSGGGNIRGGQYF. In nucleotides, the CDR3 is TGTGCCACCCTCAGCGGTGGCGGGAATATCAGGGGCGGGCAGTACTTC. The rearrangement uses TRBV10-3 and TRBJ2-7; perhaps D is TRBD1 or TRBD2 (6 bases each). Germline V gives CDR1 ENHRY, CDR2 SYGVKD. The ends were cut back, 10 bases at V and 9 bases at J, with 31 bases in the middle. The CDR3 consists of 16 residues.

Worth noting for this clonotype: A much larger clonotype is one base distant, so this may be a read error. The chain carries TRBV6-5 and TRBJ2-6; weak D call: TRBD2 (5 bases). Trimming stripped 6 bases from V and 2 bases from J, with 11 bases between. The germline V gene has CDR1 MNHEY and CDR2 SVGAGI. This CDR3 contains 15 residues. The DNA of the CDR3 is TGTGCCAGCAGAACAAAGGGAGCTGGGGCCAACGTCCTGACTTTC. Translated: CASRTKGAGANVLTF.